A single sample is the source of the 8 T cell receptor beta chains below, sequenced in a study of response to subunit inactivated influenza vaccine. MiXCR, applied by TCRdb to the RT-PCR reads, yields one record per CDR3 protein. The sample shows 860,000 or so distinct CDR3 sequences, 21% of them seen only once. The sample was PBMCs from blood, taken about 5 days after vaccination. The receptors derive from a middle-aged man who received an inactivated influenza vaccine.

This clonotype was counted between two and nine times. The genes are TRBV15 and TRBJ2-3; the D gene is possibly TRBD1 (6 bases). This CDR3 region has 14 residues. Germline V gene sequence: CDR1 LNHNV, CDR2 YYDKDF (reference sequence). The V and J ends lost 8 bases and 3 bases respectively, with 15 bases between them. The CDR3 DNA sequence: TGTGCCACCCAGGGGTCAGGATGGACAGATACGCAGTATTTT. As protein: CATQGSGWTDTQYF.

This chain links TRBV11-2 with TRBJ2-3; 14 positions agree with TRBD2. Germline lookup yields CDR1 SGHAT and CDR2 FQNNGV. V shed 3 bases, J shed 6 bases, and the junction held 5 bases outside the gene matches. There are 16 residues in the CDR3. CDR3 loop: CASSLLTSGRADTQYF. The DNA for the CDR3 is TGTGCCAGCAGCTTGCTGACTAGCGGGAGGGCCGATACGCAGTATTTT.

The rearrangement joins TRBV12-3 or TRBV12-4 to TRBJ2-2; 9 positions agree with TRBD2. After removal of 5 bases from V and 3 bases from J, the junction contained 7 bases not matched to a gene. The CDR3 totals 16 residues. The CDR3, as DNA: TGTGCCAGCAGTCCCCAGAGCGGGAGGTACACCGGGGAGCTGTTTTTT. Amino acid sequence: CASSPQSGRYTGELFF.

The J gene is TRBJ1-5, the V gene TRBV6-5; no clear D gene. V lost 4 bases and J lost 6, with 19 bases in between. Germline V CDR1 and CDR2: MNHEY, SVGAGI. The CDR3 has 16 residues. CDR3 in DNA: TGTGCCAGCAGTTTACTCAGGATCCTCCTAGGTCAGCCCCAGCATTTT. As protein: CASSLLRILLGQPQHF.

The chain employs TRBV28 and TRBJ2-5, with 7 bases fitting TRBD2. Germline CDR1 MDHEN, CDR2 SYDVKM. The V segment lost 2 bases and the J segment 0 bases; nucleotides outside the gene matches: 9. The CDR3 has 17 residues. CDR3 bases: TGTGCCAGCAGTTTACCCCGGGCGGGGAGGGACCAAGAGACCCAGTACTTC. It encodes CASSLPRAGRDQETQYF.

This clonotype was counted only a few times. The chain recombines TRBV10-3 with TRBJ1-2; no firm D call. Trimming pared 3 bases from V and 0 bases from J, leaving 8 bases between. In germline, CDR1 is ENHRY, CDR2 SYGVKD. The CDR3 spans 14 residues. CDR3 residues: CAISEKGANYGYTF. In DNA, the CDR3 is TGTGCCATCAGTGAAAAGGGAGCTAACTATGGCTACACCTTC.

A few counts support this clonotype. A much more abundant neighbour one base away suggests this may be a read error. The chain joins TRBV7-2 to TRBJ2-1; D uncertain. The CDR3 is made up of 16 amino acids. Germline CDR1 and CDR2: SGHTA and FQGNSA. V was pared by 1 base and J by 0 bases, with 10 bases between. The CDR3 here is CASSLVGWSSYNEQFF. In DNA, the CDR3 is TGTGCCAGCAGCTTAGTAGGGTGGAGCTCCTACAATGAGCAGTTCTTC.

V usage is TRBV20-1 and J usage is TRBJ2-2; D ambiguous. The germline V and J ends were trimmed by 5 bases and 4 bases, with 14 bases remaining between them. The length of the CDR3 is 14 residues. In germline, CDR1 is DFQATT, CDR2 SNEGSKA (reference sequence). The CDR3 spells CSASRPLGTGELFF. The CDR3 nucleotides read TGCAGTGCTTCCCGGCCGTTGGGCACCGGGGAGCTGTTTTTT.